Listed below are T cell receptor beta chains from one sample, sequenced in a study of shared clonotypes between healthy human individuals. Some clones are missing from TCRdb's copy, which holds only in-frame ones; the method was immunoSEQ multiplex PCR. Among around 2.5 million clones, roughly 93% were seen once, and the ten largest hold 0.36%. The sample was naive CD4+ T cells from PBMCs. The origin of the receptors is a young man in good health. Some clones in this sample may be carry-over from other donors' samples. CDR3s include the opening cysteine and the closing phenylalanine or tryptophan. D genes are given only for firm matches. Clone size is shown for a subset of rows, as once, few, many or a class of expanded clone.

cdr3_aa	cdr3_nt	clone_size	j_call	v_call	d_call
CASSLGKAREQYF	TGTGCCAGCAGCTTAGGAAAGGCGCGGGAGCAGTACTTC	NA	TRBJ2-7	TRBV11-2	NA
CASSQSTVSYEQYF	TGCGCCAGCAGTCAATCGACTGTCAGCTACGAGCAGTACTTC	NA	TRBJ2-7	TRBV23-1	NA
CAWKGQDYPRETQYF	TGTGCCTGGAAAGGACAGGACTACCCTCGGGAGACCCAGTACTTC	NA	TRBJ2-5	TRBV30	NA
CASSLPETSGRAREQFF	TGTGCCAGCAGTTTACCCGAGACTAGCGGGAGGGCCCGTGAGCAGTTCTTC	NA	TRBJ2-1	TRBV27	TRBD2
CASSLFPEWDNEQFF	TGTGCCAGCAGCTTGTTTCCGGAGTGGGACAATGAGCAGTTCTTC	NA	TRBJ2-1	TRBV11-2	NA
CASSQDPAQETQYF	TGCGCCAGCAGCCAAGATCCTGCACAGGAGACCCAGTACTTC	NA	TRBJ2-5	TRBV4-3	NA
CASPLPPGPWYEQYF	TGTGCAAGTCCCTTACCCCCAGGGCCCTGGTACGAGCAGTACTTC	NA	TRBJ2-7	TRBV12-2	NA
CAISERTANYGYTF	TGTGCCATCAGTGAGCGGACAGCTAACTATGGCTACACCTTC	NA	TRBJ1-2	TRBV10-3	NA
CASTLLAGNYGYTF	TGTGCCAGCACCTTACTCGCCGGGAACTATGGCTACACCTTC	NA	TRBJ1-2	TRBV6-6	NA
CAWSLGFRQFF	TGTGCCTGGAGTTTGGGATTTCGGCAGTTCTTC	NA	TRBJ2-1	TRBV30	NA
CASSQAGVRSSYNSPLHF	TGCGCCAGCAGCCAGGCGGGGGTTAGGAGCTCCTATAATTCACCCCTCCACTTT	NA	TRBJ1-6	TRBV5-1	NA
CASSLKSGHSGNTIYF	TGTGCCAGCAGCTTAAAGTCAGGGCACTCTGGAAACACCATATATTTT	NA	TRBJ1-3	TRBV7-2	NA
CASSYFGQGGNQPQHF	TGTGCCAGCAGTTACTTCGGACAGGGGGGCAATCAGCCCCAGCATTTT	few	TRBJ1-5	TRBV6-6	TRBD1
CASSAVGGAGGTDTQYF	TGTGCCAGCAGCGCGGTCGGTGGTGCGGGGGGCACAGATACGCAGTATTTT	NA	TRBJ2-3	TRBV7-3	TRBD2
CASSWRESSYEQYF	TGTGCCAGCAGTTGGAGGGAGAGCTCCTACGAGCAGTACTTC	NA	TRBJ2-7	TRBV27	NA
CAISESGQKYEQYF	TGTGCCATCAGTGAGTCGGGCCAGAAATACGAGCAGTACTTC	NA	TRBJ2-7	TRBV10-3	NA
CASSMGGLAGRTGELFF	TGTGCCAGTAGTATGGGAGGACTAGCGGGTCGCACCGGGGAGCTGTTTTTT	NA	TRBJ2-2	TRBV19	TRBD2
CASSLWPNGYEQYF	TGTGCCAGCAGTTTATGGCCGAATGGCTACGAGCAGTACTTC	NA	TRBJ2-7	TRBV27	NA
CASSPLGTSPGELFF	TGCGCCAGCAGCCCCCTAGGGACCAGCCCCGGGGAGCTGTTTTTT	NA	TRBJ2-2	TRBV5-1	NA
CASSIFRASRTEAFF	TGTGCCAGTAGTATATTCAGGGCAAGTAGGACTGAAGCTTTCTTT	NA	TRBJ1-1	TRBV19	NA
CASSFRRGSYNEQFF	TGTGCCAGCAGCTTTCGGCGGGGCTCCTACAATGAGCAGTTCTTC	NA	TRBJ2-1	TRBV7-3	NA
CASSQALAGSAYEQYF	TGCGCCAGCAGCCAAGCGTTGGCGGGATCGGCCTACGAGCAGTACTTC	NA	TRBJ2-7	TRBV4-1	NA
CASTTGGRYQPQHF	TGTGCCAGTACAACAGGGGGAAGATATCAGCCCCAGCATTTT	NA	TRBJ1-5	TRBV6-1	TRBD1
CSATDTSSWHF	TGCAGTGCTACGGACACCTCCAGTTGGCATTTT	NA	TRBJ1-5	TRBV20-1	NA